One sample yielded the 2 T cell receptor beta chains listed below, sequenced in a study of blood T cell repertoires in COVID-19. Assay used: immunoSEQ multiplex PCR; TCRdb lists only in-frame clones, some missing. The repertoire holds around 290,000 clones, over 75% seen once, with about 1% in the top ten. Sequenced input: PBMCs or T cells enriched from blood (not recorded which). These receptors were obtained from a woman aged 30 to 39 who had recovered from COVID-19.

This rearrangement joins TRBV20-1 to TRBJ2-7, with 7 positions matching TRBD2. CDR1 and CDR2 from the germline V gene are DFQATT and SNEGSKA (reference sequence). The CDR3 contains 18 residues. The junction had 21 bases not matched to a gene; V was cut back by 3 bases and J by 4 bases. The CDR3 coding sequence is TGCAGTGCTAGTCTTTTAACGAGTCAGGGTGTGGGGGGGTACGAGCAGTACTTC. Translating it yields CSASLLTSQGVGGYEQYF.

The chain has TRBV19 and TRBJ1-1, with 7 bases that match TRBD1. The CDR3 loop spans 14 amino acids. With 4 bases clipped from V and 3 bases from J, the junction kept 5 bases outside the gene matches. In germline, CDR1 is LNHDA, CDR2 SQIVND (reference sequence). For the CDR3, the DNA is TGTGCCAGTAGTAGTTCAGGGGGGTACACTGAAGCTTTCTTT. Translated, it gives CASSSSGGYTEAFF.